This TCR beta chain was recorded in a study of blood T cell repertoires in COVID-19. For the study at large: Researchers got acute and convalescent COVID-19 samples from the United States, Italy and Spain.

In the original processing: Reference gene primer amplification gave nucleated cell count estimates. TCRdb's table, derived via immunoSEQ multiplex PCR, lists solely in-frame clones and lacks some. Clone size and the V and J calls come from that table; the DNA yielded D and trimming. The repertoire holds around 130,000 clones, with about four fifths as singletons. The source is a human donor in a cohort sampled during active COVID-19. The sequenced material came from peripheral blood.

CDR3 region: CASRTDLGQSYGYTF. CDR3 DNA: TGTGCCAGCAGAACCGACCTGGGGCAAAGCTATGGCTACACCTTC. The genes are TRBV6-5 and TRBJ1-2; possibly TRBD1 for D (5 bases). Trimming pared 6 bases from V and 4 bases from J, leaving 18 bases between. The germline V gene encodes CDR1 MNHEY and CDR2 SVGAGI. The CDR3 covers 15 residues.